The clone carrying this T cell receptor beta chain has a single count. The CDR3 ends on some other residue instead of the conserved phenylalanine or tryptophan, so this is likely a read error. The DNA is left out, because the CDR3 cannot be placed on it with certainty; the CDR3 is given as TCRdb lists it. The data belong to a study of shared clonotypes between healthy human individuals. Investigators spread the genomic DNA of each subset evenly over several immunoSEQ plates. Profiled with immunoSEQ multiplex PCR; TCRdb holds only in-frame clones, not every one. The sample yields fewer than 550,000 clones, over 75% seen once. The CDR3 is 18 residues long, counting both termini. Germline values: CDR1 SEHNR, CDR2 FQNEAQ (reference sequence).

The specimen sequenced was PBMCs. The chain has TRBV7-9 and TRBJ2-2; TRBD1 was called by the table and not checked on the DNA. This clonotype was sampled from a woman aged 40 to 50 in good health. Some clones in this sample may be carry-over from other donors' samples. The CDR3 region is CASSSMDRHLRTPGSCFL.